This T cell receptor (beta chain) emerged from a study of blood T cell repertoires in COVID-19. Residents of 20 to 25 US areas, aged about 18 to 100 years, made up the participants. Contact with a PCR-confirmed or clinician-diagnosed COVID-19 case occurred within 2 weeks of entry. The length of the CDR3 is 13 residues. Trimming pared 3 bases from V and 2 bases from J, leaving 10 bases between. Germline lookup yields CDR1 SQVTM and CDR2 ANQGSEA. As handled by the study authors: Scientists estimated how many nucleated cells there were by amplifying reference gene primers. Produced via immunoSEQ multiplex PCR; TCRdb's table is partial and in-frame only. V and J calls and clone size come straight from that table; D and trimming were deduced from the DNA. This table holds more than 250,000 clones, roughly 80% found once.

Sequencing was done on a sample of PBMCs or T cells enriched from blood (not recorded which). The origin of this receptor is a middle-aged man who had been exposed to COVID-19. The genes are TRBV29-1 and TRBJ1-1, with D possibly matching TRBD1 (6 bases). In DNA, the CDR3 is TGCAGCGTTGACAGGGGACTAAACACTGAAGCTTTCTTT. Amino acid sequence: CSVDRGLNTEAFF.